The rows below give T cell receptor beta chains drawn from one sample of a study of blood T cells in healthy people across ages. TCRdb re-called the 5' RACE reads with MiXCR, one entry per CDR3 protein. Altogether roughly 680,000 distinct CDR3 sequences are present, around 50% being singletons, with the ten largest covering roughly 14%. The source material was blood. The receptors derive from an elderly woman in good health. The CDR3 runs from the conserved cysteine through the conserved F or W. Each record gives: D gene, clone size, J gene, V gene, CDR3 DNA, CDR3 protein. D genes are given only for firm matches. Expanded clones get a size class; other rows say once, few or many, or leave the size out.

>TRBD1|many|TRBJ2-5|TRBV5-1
TGCGCCAGCAGCTCGGGACAGGGAAACCAAGAGACCCAGTACTTC
CASSSGQGNQETQYF
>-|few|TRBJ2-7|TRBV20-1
TGCAGTGCTAGTTCGGGAGAATCCTACGAGCAGTACTTC
CSASSGESYEQYF
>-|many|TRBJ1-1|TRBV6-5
TGTGCCAGCAGTTACCTCTGGGGGCAGAACACTGAAGCTTTCTTT
CASSYLWGQNTEAFF
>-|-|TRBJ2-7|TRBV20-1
TGCAGTGCTCCGGGGGCCTCCTACAATGAGCAGTACTTC
CSAPGASYNEQYF
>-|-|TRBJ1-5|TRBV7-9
TGTGCCAGCAGCTTAGCGCGCTGGCAGCCCCAGCATTTT
CASSLARWQPQHF
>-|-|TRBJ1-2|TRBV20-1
TGCAGTGCTAGGGGGTCGAGGGCTAACTATGGCTACACCTTC
CSARGSRANYGYTF
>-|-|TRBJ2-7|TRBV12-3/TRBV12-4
TGTGCCAGCACTACCGGCCCCCACGAGCAGTACTTC
CASTTGPHEQYF
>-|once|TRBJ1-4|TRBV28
TGTGCCAGCAGTCCCATTAGGTCACCCTTGCGAAAGGAAAAACTGTTTTTT
CASSPIRSPLRKEKLFF
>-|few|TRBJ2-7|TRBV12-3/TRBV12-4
TGTGCCAGCAGTTTGGCGGACAGCCTCTACGAGCAGTACTTC
CASSLADSLYEQYF
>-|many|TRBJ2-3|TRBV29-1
TGCAGCGTTGGGACAGCTCCAATCACAGATACGCAGTATTTT
CSVGTAPITDTQYF
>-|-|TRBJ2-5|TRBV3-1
TGTGCCAGCAGCCAAGCGGCGCAGACCCAGTACTTC
CASSQAAQTQYF
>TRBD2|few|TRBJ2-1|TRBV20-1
TGCAGTGCTCCGGGACTAGCGGGAGGTTATGAGCAGTTCTTC
CSAPGLAGGYEQFF
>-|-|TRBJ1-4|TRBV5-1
TGCGCCACCAGGAGGGCAACTAATGAAAAACTGTTTTTT
CATRRATNEKLFF
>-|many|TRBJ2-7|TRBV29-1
TGCAGCTTTAGGGGCGATACCTACGAGCAGTACTTC
CSFRGDTYEQYF
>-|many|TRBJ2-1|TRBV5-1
TGCGCCAGCAGCCTTGGGGCCGGCTCCTACAATGAGCAGTTCTTC
CASSLGAGSYNEQFF
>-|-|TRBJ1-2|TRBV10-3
TGTGCCATCAGTGGGGCGGAGGTCGGAAACTATGGCTACACCTTC
CAISGAEVGNYGYTF
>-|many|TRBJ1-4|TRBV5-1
TGCGCCAGCAGCTTAGGCAGGATTGGAGAAAAACTGTTTTTT
CASSLGRIGEKLFF
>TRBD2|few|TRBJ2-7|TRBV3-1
TGTGCCAGCAGCCAAGAGCGGAGGACTAGCGGGAGGGAGCAGTACTTC
CASSQERRTSGREQYF
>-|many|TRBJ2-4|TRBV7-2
TGTGCCAGCAGTCCCGCACTAGCCAAAAACATTCAGTACTTC
CASSPALAKNIQYF
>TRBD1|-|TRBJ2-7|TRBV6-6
TGTGCCAGCAGTTACTCTCAGGGGGCTCCCCAGTACTTC
CASSYSQGAPQYF
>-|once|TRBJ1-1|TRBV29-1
TGCAGCGTATCTTTGCCCCGGCTGAACACTGAAGCTTTCTTT
CSVSLPRLNTEAFF
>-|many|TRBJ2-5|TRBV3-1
TGTGCCAGCAGCCAAGATCGTAAAGAGACCCAGTACTTC
CASSQDRKETQYF
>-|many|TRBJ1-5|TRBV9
TGTGCCAGCAGCGTAGGTCCAGGCTATCAGCCCCAGCATTTT
CASSVGPGYQPQHF
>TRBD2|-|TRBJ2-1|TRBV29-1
TGCAGCCCTGACCGGAGCGGGGTCTACAATGAGCAGTTCTTC
CSPDRSGVYNEQFF
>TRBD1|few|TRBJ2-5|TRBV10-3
TGTGCCATCAGTGAGTCTCAAACAGGGGAAGAGACCCAGTACTTC
CAISESQTGEETQYF
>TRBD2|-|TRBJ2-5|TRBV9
TGTGCCAGCAGCTACCCCCTAGCGGGAGGGCTAAATGAGCAGTACTTC
CASSYPLAGGLNEQYF
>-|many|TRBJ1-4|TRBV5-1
TGCGCCAGCAGCTTGTTGTCCCTACAGGAAAAACTGTTTTTT
CASSLLSLQEKLFF
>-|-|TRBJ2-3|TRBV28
TGTGCCAGCAGTTCCAGGGGGGGCTCCGATACGCAGTATTTT
CASSSRGGSDTQYF
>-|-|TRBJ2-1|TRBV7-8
TGTGCCAGCAGCCCCAGGGGCCAGTCCTACAATGAGCAGTTCTTC
CASSPRGQSYNEQFF
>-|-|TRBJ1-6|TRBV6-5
TGTGCCCGCAGTTACGGTCCGGACCGTACTAATTCACCCCTCCACTTT
CARSYGPDRTNSPLHF
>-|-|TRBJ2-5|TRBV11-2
TGTGCCAGCAGCTTAGCCCGGGGTTTCCAAGAGACCCAGTACTTC
CASSLARGFQETQYF
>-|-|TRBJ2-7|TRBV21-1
TGTGCCAGCCGAGCCGAGGGTCTCGAGCAGTACTTC
CASRAEGLEQYF
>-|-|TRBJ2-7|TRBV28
TGTGCCAGCTATCCTGAGGGACTTTCGAGCGAGCAGTACTTC
CASYPEGLSSEQYF
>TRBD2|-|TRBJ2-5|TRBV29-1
TGCAGCGTTGGCCTGGGGGGACTAGCGGGACGAGAGACCCAGTACTTC
CSVGLGGLAGRETQYF
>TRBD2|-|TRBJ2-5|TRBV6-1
TGTGCCAGCAGTGAAGTCTGGAGCGGGAGGGCCAAGGGGTACCAAGAGACCCAGTACTTC
CASSEVWSGRAKGYQETQYF
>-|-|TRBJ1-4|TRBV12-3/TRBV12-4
TGTGCCAGCAGCCTGACAGCCTTTAATGAAAAACTGTTTTTT
CASSLTAFNEKLFF
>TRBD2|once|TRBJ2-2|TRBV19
TGTGCCAGTAGTATCAGCGGGAGCGGAGCCGGGGAGCTGTTTTTT
CASSISGSGAGELFF
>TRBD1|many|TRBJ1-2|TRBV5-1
TGCGCCAGCAGCTTGGAGGGACAGGCAACTGGCTACACCTTC
CASSLEGQATGYTF
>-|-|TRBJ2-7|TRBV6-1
TGTGCCAGCAGCGAAAACAGTTTTTCTTTCTACGAGCAGTACTTC
CASSENSFSFYEQYF
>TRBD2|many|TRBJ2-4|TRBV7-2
TGTGCCAGCAGCCCAGGGACTAGCCAGTACATTCAGTACTTC
CASSPGTSQYIQYF
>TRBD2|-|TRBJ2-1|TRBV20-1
TGCAGTGCTGACTCCGGGGCGGGGGGGCGTTCTCCACACAATGAGCAGTTCTTC
CSADSGAGGRSPHNEQFF
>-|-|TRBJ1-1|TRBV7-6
TGTGCCAGCAGCGATGCGGGACAAATAGCTGAAGCTTTCTTT
CASSDAGQIAEAFF
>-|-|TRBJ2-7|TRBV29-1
TGCAGCGTTACCAGGGGTTACGAGCAGTACTTC
CSVTRGYEQYF
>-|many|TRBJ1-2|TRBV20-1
TGCAGTGCTCGAGGAGATGTGGACTATGGCTACACCTTC
CSARGDVDYGYTF
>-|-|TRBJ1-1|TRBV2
TGTGCCAGCAGTGAAAGGGCCACTGAAGCTTTCTTT
CASSERATEAFF
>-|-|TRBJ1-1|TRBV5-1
TGCGCCAGCAGCTTGGAGAGCCCCAGCACTGAAGCTTTCTTT
CASSLESPSTEAFF
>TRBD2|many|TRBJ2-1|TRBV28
TGTGCCAGCAGTCAGGCGGGGTTTGGGAGGGACGACAATGAGCAGTTCTTC
CASSQAGFGRDDNEQFF
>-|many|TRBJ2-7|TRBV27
TGTGCCAGCGGGGTGCGGGGCGAGCAGTACTTC
CASGVRGEQYF
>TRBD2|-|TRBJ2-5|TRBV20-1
TGCAGTGCATCACCGGCGACTAGCGGGGGGAAAGAGACCCAGTACTTC
CSASPATSGGKETQYF
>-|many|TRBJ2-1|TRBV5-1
TGCGCCAGCAGCTTGAAGAATGAGCAGTTCTTC
CASSLKNEQFF
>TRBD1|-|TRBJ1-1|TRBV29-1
TGCAGCGCCGAACGATGGACAGGGGGCCTTTACACTGAAGCTTTCTTT
CSAERWTGGLYTEAFF